What follows is one T cell receptor (beta chain) and its context. These data originate in a study of blood T cell repertoires in COVID-19. The wider study: The United States, Italy and Spain were the sources of the acute and convalescent COVID-19 samples. PBMCs, B-cell-depleted T cells, or T cells provided the cDNA or gDNA that made up the material.

In the original workflow: Amplified reference gene primers provided the basis for estimating nucleated cell counts. Clones were read by immunoSEQ multiplex PCR, and TCRdb kept only the in-frame ones, dropping some. V, J and clone size were drawn from that table, and D and trimming were deduced from the DNA. Here the sample spans 20,000 to 25,000 clones, about 88% being singletons. Germline assignment: CDR1 LGHDT and CDR2 YNNKEL (reference sequence). The CDR3 contains 15 residues. V was pared by 4 bases and J by 3 bases, with 4 bases of the junction left unmatched. This clonotype was sampled from a human donor with active COVID-19. The donor label of this sample is uncertain. Sequencing was done on a sample of peripheral blood. The genes are TRBV3-1 (or the pseudogene TRBV3-2) and TRBJ2-3; 10 bases line up with TRBD2. The CDR3 nucleotides read TGTGCCAGCAGCCCGACTAGCGGGTCAACAGATACGCAGTATTTT. It yields the protein CASSPTSGSTDTQYF.